The 26 T cell receptor beta chains in this list originate from one sample, sequenced in a study of T-cell memory formation after mild COVID-19. One entry per CDR3 protein results from TCRdb running MiXCR on the 5' RACE reads. The profile covers approximately 400,000 distinct CDR3 sequences, with roughly 24% appearing a single time and around 8.7% taken by the ten largest. Sequences were obtained from PBMCs or a T cell subset sorted from them (not recorded which). These receptors were taken from an adult woman who had mild COVID-19 (a few samples of this study predate the infection). Cell type and time point are not known.

This chain joins TRBV13 and TRBJ2-5; D might be TRBD2 (7 bases). Germline-derived CDR1 and CDR2 are PRHDT and FYEKMQ (reference sequence). The CDR3 runs 16 residues. V was trimmed by 1 base and J by 1 base, leaving 13 bases between them. The CDR3 protein is CASSLEGGLTQETQYF. The CDR3 nucleotides are TGTGCCAGCAGCTTAGAGGGGGGACTAACCCAAGAGACCCAGTACTTC.

This clonotype was detected ten times or more. The chain is built from TRBV7-2 and TRBJ2-7; D not resolved. Trimming left V 0 bases short and J 2 bases short, with 5 bases between. The germline CDR1 and CDR2 sequences are SGHTA and FQGNSA. The CDR3 runs to 13 residues. The CDR3 protein is CASSLASPYEQYF. For the CDR3, the DNA is TGTGCCAGCAGCTTAGCGTCGCCCTACGAGCAGTACTTC.

This clonotype was picked up a small number of times. The chain links TRBV9 to TRBJ2-3; 10 bases align to TRBD2. The germline CDR1 and CDR2 sequences are SGDLS and YYNGEE. The CDR3 has 15 residues. V lost 4 bases, J lost 6 bases, and 8 bases stayed unmatched. The CDR3 region is CASSTSGGARDTQYF. DNA for the CDR3: TGTGCCAGCAGCACAAGCGGGGGGGCTAGGGATACGCAGTATTTT. Looking up the rest from reference TRBV9 and TRBJ2-3 gives the full variable domain: DSGVTQTPKHLITATGQRVTLRCSPRSGDLSVYWYQQSLDQGLQFLIQYYNGEERAKGNILERFSAQQFPDLHSELNLSSLELGDSALYFCASSTSGGARDTQYFGPGTRLTVL.

This clonotype has a handful of counts. The chain carries TRBV6-5 and TRBJ2-2; TRBD1 aligns across 10 bases. This CDR3 has 16 residues. Per germline, CDR1 MNHEY and CDR2 SVGAGI. V shed 5 bases and J 6 bases; nucleotides not matched to a gene: 9. The CDR3 is CASSATGTGVAGELFF. The CDR3 nucleotides read TGTGCCAGCAGTGCAACCGGGACAGGGGTCGCCGGGGAGCTGTTTTTT.

There are a few counts of this clonotype. The V and J genes are TRBV5-5 and TRBJ1-2, with D possibly matching TRBD1 (5 bases). Trimming took 5 bases from V and 3 from J, leaving 14 bases between them. Per the germline V gene, CDR1 is SGHKS and CDR2 is YYEKEE (reference sequence). This CDR3 is 14 amino acids long. The CDR3, as DNA: TGTGCCAGCAGGTACGTCGGGGGACACTATGGCTACACCTTC. Amino acids: CASRYVGGHYGYTF.

The chain joins TRBV10-3 to TRBJ1-1; D gene uncertain. CDR3 size: 15 residues. Germline assignment: CDR1 ENHRY and CDR2 SYGVKD. V was pared by 4 bases and J by 5 bases, with 17 bases between. CDR3 protein: CAISADVNQGTEAFF. DNA for the CDR3: TGTGCCATCAGTGCGGATGTAAATCAAGGAACTGAAGCTTTCTTT.

The rearrangement links TRBV7-8 to TRBJ1-6; D remains ambiguous. Germline V gene lookup returns CDR1 SGHVS and CDR2 FQNEAQ. V shed 8 bases and J shed 10 bases, with 12 bases lying between them. The CDR3 extends over 12 amino acids. The CDR3 sequence: CASASVGSPLHF. The CDR3 bases are TGTGCCAGCGCCTCCGTTGGGTCACCCCTCCACTTT.

The chain links TRBV4-1 to TRBJ2-7; 7 nucleotides match TRBD1. Germline V gene sequence: CDR1 MGHRA, CDR2 YSYEKL. This CDR3 is 13 amino acids long. Losses at the gene ends were 2 bases for V and 4 bases for J; bases not matched to a gene: 2. For the CDR3, the DNA is TGCGCCAGCAGCCAACAGACAGGGTACGAGCAGTACTTC. Its protein product is CASSQQTGYEQYF.

The J gene is TRBJ2-2, the V gene TRBV5-1; D is ambiguous. CDR3 length: 14 amino acids. Trimming removed 4 bases from V and 3 bases from J, with 10 bases in between. Germline CDR1 SGHRS, CDR2 YFSETQ. The CDR3 loop reads CASSKGSYTGELFF. The CDR3, as DNA: TGCGCCAGCAGCAAGGGATCGTACACCGGGGAGCTGTTTTTT. The full variable domain, with the rest looked up from reference TRBV5-1 and TRBJ2-2, is KAGVTQTPRYLIKTRGQQVTLSCSPISGHRSVSWYQQTPGQGLQFLFEYFSETQRNKGNFPGRFSGRQFSNSRSEMNVSTLELGDSALYLCASSKGSYTGELFFGEGSRLTVL.

The V gene is TRBV20-1, the J gene TRBJ2-7; D perhaps matches TRBD2 (5 bases). Trimming removed 1 base from V and 1 base from J, with 8 bases in between. The germline V gene encodes CDR1 DFQATT and CDR2 SNEGSKA (reference sequence). The CDR3 runs to 13 residues. DNA for the CDR3: TGCAGTGCTAGAGGGACTTCATCCTACGAGCAGTACTTC. Encoded protein: CSARGTSSYEQYF.

In this sample, this clonotype turned up once. This chain joins TRBV21-1 and TRBJ2-7; the table's TRBD1 call for D was not verified on the DNA. TRBV21-1 is designated a pseudogene. The CDR3 length is 16 residues. The CDR3, as DNA: TGTGCCAGCAGCAAAGGCAACAGGGAACCCATCTACGAGCAGTACTTC. Translation gives CASSKGNREPIYEQYF.

This clonotype was detected ten times or more. The chain is built from TRBV20-1 and TRBJ1-5; D might be TRBD1 (5 bases). The germline V and J ends were trimmed by 6 bases and 0 bases, with 18 bases remaining between them. This CDR3 is built from 16 residues. CDR1 is DFQATT, CDR2 SNEGSKA, per germline (reference sequence). CDR3 in DNA: TGCAGTGCCCCCGGGGGGTCGGCTTATAGCAATCAGCCCCAGCATTTT. Translation: CSAPGGSAYSNQPQHF.

V usage is TRBV7-9 and J usage is TRBJ2-2; D remains unclear. The V gene lost 5 bases and the J gene lost 0 bases, with 19 bases spanning the gap. Germline CDR1 SEHNR, CDR2 FQNEAQ (reference sequence). The CDR3 contains 18 residues. The CDR3 nucleotides read TGTGCCAGCAGCACTCCCAGAGACGGCCCCACGAACACCGGGGAGCTGTTTTTT. Translated: CASSTPRDGPTNTGELFF.

This clonotype came up a few times. The chain couples TRBV5-1 to TRBJ2-1, with 8 bases identical to TRBD2. The germline V gene has CDR1 SGHRS and CDR2 YFSETQ. With V trimmed by 3 bases and J by 7 bases, 9 bases remained unmatched. This CDR3 has 15 residues. This CDR3 is CASSSPAGVGNEQFF. The CDR3 region has the DNA TGCGCCAGCAGCTCCCCAGCGGGAGTGGGAAATGAGCAGTTCTTC.

This clonotype came up many times. The rearrangement joins TRBV10-3 to TRBJ2-2; D is unclear. This CDR3 spans 15 amino acids. In germline, CDR1 is ENHRY, CDR2 SYGVKD. The V end lost 5 bases, the J end lost 1 base, and 11 bases lay between the germline ends. CDR3 residues: CAISLKRLNTGELFF. The CDR3 nucleotides are TGTGCCATCAGTCTAAAACGGCTGAACACCGGGGAGCTGTTTTTT.

This clonotype came up a few times. This chain links TRBV5-1 with TRBJ2-4; possibly TRBD1 for D (6 bases). The length of the CDR3 is 15 residues. Germline CDR1 is SGHRS and CDR2 is YFSETQ. The V gene lost 2 bases and the J gene lost 3 bases, with 12 bases spanning the gap. For the CDR3, the DNA is TGCGCCAGCAGCTTCTACAGGGACGGCAAAAACATTCAGTACTTC. Its protein is CASSFYRDGKNIQYF. The full variable domain, completed using reference TRBV5-1 and TRBJ2-4, is KAGVTQTPRYLIKTRGQQVTLSCSPISGHRSVSWYQQTPGQGLQFLFEYFSETQRNKGNFPGRFSGRQFSNSRSEMNVSTLELGDSALYLCASSFYRDGKNIQYFGAGTRLSVL.

To note about this clonotype: At one of its ends the junction is not consistent with the germline gene, which may arise from a read error. The V call is TRBV6-5, the J call TRBJ2-7; 8 bases align to TRBD2. Looked up from germline, CDR1 is MNHEY and CDR2 is SVGAGI. The CDR3 extends over 14 amino acids. As DNA, the CDR3 is TGTGCCAGCAGTTACGGCGCTGAAGACGGGACTAGGGTTTTC. Its protein product is CASSYGAEDGTRVF.

The sample holds a few counts of this clonotype. The V and J genes are TRBV6-2 or TRBV6-3 and TRBJ2-7; TRBD2 agrees at 8 bases. The CDR3 totals 13 residues. CDR1 and CDR2 from the germline V gene are MNHEY and SVGEGT. V shed 7 bases and J 1 base; nucleotides not matched to a gene: 3. The CDR3 nucleotides read TGTGCCAGCAATGAGCGGGAGTCCTACGAGCAGTACTTC. This gives the protein CASNERESYEQYF.

The table lists this clonotype with a count of one. The rearrangement uses TRBV28 and TRBJ2-1, with unresolved D. CDR1 is MDHEN, CDR2 SYDVKM, per germline. This CDR3 contains 12 residues. Trimming pared 6 bases from V and 4 bases from J, leaving 7 bases between. The DNA for the CDR3 is TGTGCCAGCAGGGGAACTTACAATGAGCAGTTCTTC. Its translation: CASRGTYNEQFF.

The chain joins TRBV20-1 to TRBJ2-1, with a tentative D call TRBD2 (6 bases). Germline V gives CDR1 DFQATT, CDR2 SNEGSKA (reference sequence). Trimming removed 0 bases at V and 6 bases at J, with 12 bases between. This CDR3 region has 14 residues. This CDR3 reads CSARDLGGSNEQFF. The CDR3 coding sequence is TGCAGTGCTAGAGATTTGGGGGGATCCAATGAGCAGTTCTTC.

The chain links TRBV13 to TRBJ2-1, with 9 bases identical to TRBD2. Germline V gene data show CDR1 as PRHDT and CDR2 as FYEKMQ (reference sequence). The ends lost 3 bases at V and 6 bases at J; junction bases unmatched: 15. The CDR3 is made up of 18 amino acids. The CDR3 spells CASSLIAGASDARNEQFF. In DNA, the CDR3 is TGTGCCAGCAGCTTGATAGCGGGAGCCAGCGATGCCCGCAATGAGCAGTTCTTC.

This clonotype was seen many times. The CDR3 protein is CSVAEEGVTGELFF. In DNA form, the CDR3 reads TGCAGCGTTGCTGAAGAGGGGGTCACCGGGGAGCTGTTTTTT. This chain joins TRBV29-1 and TRBJ2-2; D is perhaps TRBD1 (6 bases). This CDR3 region has 14 residues. V lost 4 bases to trimming and J lost 4 bases, with 13 bases between them. CDR1 is SQVTM, CDR2 ANQGSEA, per germline.

The rearrangement uses TRBV3-1 and TRBJ2-6, with 7 bases lining up with TRBD2. V was pared by 3 bases and J by 8 bases, with 1 base of the junction left unmatched. Germline-derived CDR1 and CDR2 are LGHDT and YNNKEL (reference sequence). The CDR3 sequence is 13 residues long. CDR3 region: CASSQGGTNVLTF. As DNA, the CDR3 is TGTGCCAGCAGCCAGGGAGGGACCAACGTCCTGACTTTC.

The chain joins TRBV24-1 to TRBJ2-1; possibly TRBD2 for D (5 bases). The CDR3 spans 17 residues. V lost 2 bases and J lost 0, with 13 bases in between. Germline V gene lookup returns CDR1 KGHDR and CDR2 SFDVKD. CDR3 in amino acids: CATSDSLGKSSYNEQFF. CDR3 nucleotide sequence: TGTGCCACCAGTGATTCCCTCGGGAAGAGCTCCTACAATGAGCAGTTCTTC.

The CDR3: CASSEGGAGGEQYF. The CDR3 bases are TGCGCCAGCAGCGAGGGGGGGGCGGGCGGCGAGCAGTACTTC. The V and J genes are TRBV5-1 and TRBJ2-7, with D tentatively TRBD2 (7 bases). CDR3 size: 14 residues. CDR1 is SGHRS, CDR2 YFSETQ, per germline. V was shortened by 4 bases and J by 6 bases, with 17 bases between the two germline ends.

J is TRBJ2-5 and V is TRBV7-8; D is undetermined. The germline gives CDR1 SGHVS, CDR2 FQNEAQ. The CDR3 has 15 residues. V was clipped by 2 bases and J by 1 base, with 11 bases between them. The CDR3 DNA is TGTGCCAGCAGCTTACCTGGACGTATCCAAGAGACCCAGTACTTC. Its translation is CASSLPGRIQETQYF. The full variable domain, rest sourced from reference TRBV7-8 and TRBJ2-5, is GAGVSQSPRYKVAKRGQDVALRCDPISGHVSLFWYQQALGQGPEFLTYFQNEAQLDKSGLPSDRFFAERPEGSVSTLKIQRTQQEDSAVYLCASSLPGRIQETQYFGPGTRLLVL.